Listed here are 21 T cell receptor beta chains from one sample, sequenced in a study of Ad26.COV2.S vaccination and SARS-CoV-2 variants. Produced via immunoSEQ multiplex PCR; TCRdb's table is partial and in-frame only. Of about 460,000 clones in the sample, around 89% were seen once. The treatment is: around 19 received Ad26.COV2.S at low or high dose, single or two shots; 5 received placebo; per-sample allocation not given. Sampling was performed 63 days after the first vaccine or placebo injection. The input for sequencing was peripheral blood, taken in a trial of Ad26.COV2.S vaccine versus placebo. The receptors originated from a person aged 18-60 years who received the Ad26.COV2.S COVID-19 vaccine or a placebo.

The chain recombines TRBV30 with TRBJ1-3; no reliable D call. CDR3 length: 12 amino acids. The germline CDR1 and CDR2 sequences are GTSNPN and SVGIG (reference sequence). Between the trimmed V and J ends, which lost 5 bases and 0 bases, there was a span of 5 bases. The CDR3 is CAWRDSGNTIYF. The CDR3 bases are TGTGCCTGGCGGGACTCTGGAAACACCATATATTTT.

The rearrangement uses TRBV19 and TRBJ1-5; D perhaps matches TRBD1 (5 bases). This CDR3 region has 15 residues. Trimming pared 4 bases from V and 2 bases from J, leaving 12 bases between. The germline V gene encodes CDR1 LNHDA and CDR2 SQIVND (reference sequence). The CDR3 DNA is TGTGCCAGTAGTACCCGGGACTCGGGCAATCAGCCCCAGCATTTT. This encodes CASSTRDSGNQPQHF.

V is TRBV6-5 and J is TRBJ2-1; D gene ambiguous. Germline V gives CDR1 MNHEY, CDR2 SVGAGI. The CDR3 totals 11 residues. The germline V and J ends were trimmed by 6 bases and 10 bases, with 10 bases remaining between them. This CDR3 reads CASSNGPEQFF. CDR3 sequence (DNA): TGTGCCAGCAGCAACGGGCCGGAGCAGTTCTTC.

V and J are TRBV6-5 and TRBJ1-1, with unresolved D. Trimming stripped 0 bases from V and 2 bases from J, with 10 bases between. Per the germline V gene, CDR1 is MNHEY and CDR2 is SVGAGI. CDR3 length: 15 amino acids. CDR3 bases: TGTGCCAGCAGTTACTCGGGCAATGTAAACACTGAAGCTTTCTTT. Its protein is CASSYSGNVNTEAFF.

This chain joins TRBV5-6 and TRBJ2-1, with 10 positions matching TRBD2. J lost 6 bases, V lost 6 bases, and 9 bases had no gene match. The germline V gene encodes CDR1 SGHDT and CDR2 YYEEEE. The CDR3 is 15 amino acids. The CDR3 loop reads CASNIIAGGINEQFF. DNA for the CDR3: TGTGCCAGCAACATTATAGCGGGGGGTATCAATGAGCAGTTCTTC.

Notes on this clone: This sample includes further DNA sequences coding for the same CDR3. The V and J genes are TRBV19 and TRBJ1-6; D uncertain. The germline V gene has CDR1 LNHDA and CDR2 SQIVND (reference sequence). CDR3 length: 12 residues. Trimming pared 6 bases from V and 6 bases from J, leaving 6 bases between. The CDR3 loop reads CASSGGNSPLHF. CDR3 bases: TGTGCCAGTAGCGGAGGTAATTCACCCCTCCACTTT.

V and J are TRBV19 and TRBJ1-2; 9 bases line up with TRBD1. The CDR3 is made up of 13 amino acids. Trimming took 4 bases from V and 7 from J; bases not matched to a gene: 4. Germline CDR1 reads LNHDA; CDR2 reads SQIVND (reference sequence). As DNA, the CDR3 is TGTGCCAGTAGTAGGGACAGGGTTCGTGGCTACACCTTC. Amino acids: CASSRDRVRGYTF.

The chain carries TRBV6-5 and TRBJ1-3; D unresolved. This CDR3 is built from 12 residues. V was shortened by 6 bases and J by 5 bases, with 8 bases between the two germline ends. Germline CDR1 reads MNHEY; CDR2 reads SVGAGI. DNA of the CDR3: TGTGCCAGCAGCCCGAGCCGAAACACCATATATTTT. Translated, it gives CASSPSRNTIYF.

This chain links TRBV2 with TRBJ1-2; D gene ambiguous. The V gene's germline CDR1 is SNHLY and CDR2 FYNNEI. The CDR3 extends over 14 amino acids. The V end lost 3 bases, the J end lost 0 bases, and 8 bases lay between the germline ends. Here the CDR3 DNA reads TGTGCCAGCAGTGACAGGCTTACTAACTATGGCTACACCTTC. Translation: CASSDRLTNYGYTF.

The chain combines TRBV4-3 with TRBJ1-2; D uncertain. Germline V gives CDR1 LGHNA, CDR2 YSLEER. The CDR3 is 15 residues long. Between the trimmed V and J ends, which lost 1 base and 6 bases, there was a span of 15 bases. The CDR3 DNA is TGCGCCAGCAGCCAAGTTACCGTTAGCAGCGATGGCTACACCTTC. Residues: CASSQVTVSSDGYTF.

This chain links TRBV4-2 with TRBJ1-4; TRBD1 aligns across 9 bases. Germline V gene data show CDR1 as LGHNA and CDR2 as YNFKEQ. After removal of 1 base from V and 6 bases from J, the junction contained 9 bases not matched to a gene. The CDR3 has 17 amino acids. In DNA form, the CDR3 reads TGTGCCAGCAGCCAAGTCGGGACAGGGCTACTTGATGAAAAACTGTTTTTT. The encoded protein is CASSQVGTGLLDEKLFF.

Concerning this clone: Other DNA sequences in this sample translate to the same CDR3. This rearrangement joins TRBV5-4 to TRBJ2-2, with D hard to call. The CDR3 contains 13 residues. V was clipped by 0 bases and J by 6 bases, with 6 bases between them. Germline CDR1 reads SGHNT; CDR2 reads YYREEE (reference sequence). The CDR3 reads CASSLVSAGELFF. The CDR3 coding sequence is TGTGCCAGCAGCTTGGTTTCCGCCGGGGAGCTGTTTTTT. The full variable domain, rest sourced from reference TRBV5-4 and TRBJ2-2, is ETGVTQSPTHLIKTRGQQVTLRCSSQSGHNTVSWYQQALGQGPQFIFQYYREEENGRGNFPPRFSGLQFPNYSSELNVNALELDDSALYLCASSLVSAGELFFGEGSRLTVL.

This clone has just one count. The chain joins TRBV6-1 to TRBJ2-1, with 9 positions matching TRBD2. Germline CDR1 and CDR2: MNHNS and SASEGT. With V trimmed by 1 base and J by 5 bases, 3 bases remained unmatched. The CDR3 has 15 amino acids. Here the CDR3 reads CASSEGLAAHNEQFF. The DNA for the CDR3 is TGTGCCAGCAGTGAAGGACTAGCGGCACACAATGAGCAGTTCTTC.

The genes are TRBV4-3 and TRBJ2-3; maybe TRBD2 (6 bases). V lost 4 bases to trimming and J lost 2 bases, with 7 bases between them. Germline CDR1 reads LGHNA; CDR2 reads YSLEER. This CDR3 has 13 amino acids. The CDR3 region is CASSPDYTDTQYF. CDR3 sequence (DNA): TGCGCCAGCAGCCCGGACTACACAGATACGCAGTATTTT.

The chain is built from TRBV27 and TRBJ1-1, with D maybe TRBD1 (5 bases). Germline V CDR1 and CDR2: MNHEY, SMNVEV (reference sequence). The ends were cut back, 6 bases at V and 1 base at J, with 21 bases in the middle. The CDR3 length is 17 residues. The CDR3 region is CASSDLFLPGRNTEAFF. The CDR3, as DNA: TGTGCCAGCAGCGATCTCTTTTTGCCAGGGAGGAACACTGAAGCTTTCTTT.

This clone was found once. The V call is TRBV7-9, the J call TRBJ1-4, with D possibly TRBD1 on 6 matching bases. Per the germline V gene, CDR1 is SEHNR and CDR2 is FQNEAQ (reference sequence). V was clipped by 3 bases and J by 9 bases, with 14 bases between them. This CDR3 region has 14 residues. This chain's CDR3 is CASSLVSGAKKLFF. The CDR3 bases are TGTGCCAGCAGCTTGGTCTCGGGGGCTAAAAAACTGTTTTTT. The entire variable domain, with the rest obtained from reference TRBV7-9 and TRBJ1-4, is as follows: DTGVSQNPRHKITKRGQNVTFRCDPISEHNRLYWYRQTLGQGPEFLTYFQNEAQLEKSRLLSDRFSAERPKGSFSTLEIQRTEQGDSAMYLCASSLVSGAKKLFFGSGTQLSVL.

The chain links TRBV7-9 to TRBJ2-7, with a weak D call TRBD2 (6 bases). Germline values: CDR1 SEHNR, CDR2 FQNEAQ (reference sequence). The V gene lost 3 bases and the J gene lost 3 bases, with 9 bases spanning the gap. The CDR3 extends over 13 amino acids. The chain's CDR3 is CASSLRESYEQYF. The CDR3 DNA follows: TGTGCCAGCAGCTTGCGGGAAAGCTACGAGCAGTACTTC. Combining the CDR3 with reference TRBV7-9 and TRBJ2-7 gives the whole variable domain DTGVSQNPRHKITKRGQNVTFRCDPISEHNRLYWYRQTLGQGPEFLTYFQNEAQLEKSRLLSDRFSAERPKGSFSTLEIQRTEQGDSAMYLCASSLRESYEQYFGPGTRLTVT.

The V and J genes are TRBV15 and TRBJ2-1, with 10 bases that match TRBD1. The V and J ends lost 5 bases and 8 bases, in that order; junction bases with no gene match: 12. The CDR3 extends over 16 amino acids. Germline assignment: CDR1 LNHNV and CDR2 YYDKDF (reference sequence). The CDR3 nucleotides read TGTGCCACCAGCCGCGAGGACAGGGGGTTTTTCGATGAGCAGTTCTTC. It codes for CATSREDRGFFDEQFF.

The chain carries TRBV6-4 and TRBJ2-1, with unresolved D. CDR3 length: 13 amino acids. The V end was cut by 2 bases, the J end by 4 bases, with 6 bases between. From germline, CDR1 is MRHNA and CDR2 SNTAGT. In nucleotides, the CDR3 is TGTGCCAGCAGTGACGTCAGATACAATGAGCAGTTCTTC. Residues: CASSDVRYNEQFF.

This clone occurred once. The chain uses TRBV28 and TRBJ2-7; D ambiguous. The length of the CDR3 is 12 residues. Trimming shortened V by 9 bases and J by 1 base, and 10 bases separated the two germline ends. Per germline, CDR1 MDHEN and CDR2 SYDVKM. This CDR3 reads CASTTPSYEQYF. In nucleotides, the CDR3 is TGTGCCAGTACAACCCCATCCTACGAGCAGTACTTC.

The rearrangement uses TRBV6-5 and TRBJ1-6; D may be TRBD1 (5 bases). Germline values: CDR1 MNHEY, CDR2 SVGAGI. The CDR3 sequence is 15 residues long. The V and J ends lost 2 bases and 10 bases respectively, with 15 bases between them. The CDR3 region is CASSYGPYRDSPLHF. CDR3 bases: TGTGCCAGCAGTTACGGGCCATATCGGGACTCACCCCTCCACTTT.